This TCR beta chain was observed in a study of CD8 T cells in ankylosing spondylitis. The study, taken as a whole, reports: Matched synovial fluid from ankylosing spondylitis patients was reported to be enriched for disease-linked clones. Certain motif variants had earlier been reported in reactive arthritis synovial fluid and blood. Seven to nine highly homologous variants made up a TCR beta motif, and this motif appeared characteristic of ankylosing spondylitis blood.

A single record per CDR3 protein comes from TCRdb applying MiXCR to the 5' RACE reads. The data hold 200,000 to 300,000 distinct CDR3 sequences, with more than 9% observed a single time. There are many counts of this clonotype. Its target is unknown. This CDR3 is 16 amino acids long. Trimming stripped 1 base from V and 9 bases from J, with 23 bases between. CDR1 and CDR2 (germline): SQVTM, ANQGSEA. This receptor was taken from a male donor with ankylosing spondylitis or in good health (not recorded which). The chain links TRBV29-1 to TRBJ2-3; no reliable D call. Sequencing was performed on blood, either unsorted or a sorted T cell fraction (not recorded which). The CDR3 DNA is TGCAGCGTTGAAGCGCCCGGGCAGGCGGTAGCCGGCACGCAGTATTTT. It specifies CSVEAPGQAVAGTQYF.